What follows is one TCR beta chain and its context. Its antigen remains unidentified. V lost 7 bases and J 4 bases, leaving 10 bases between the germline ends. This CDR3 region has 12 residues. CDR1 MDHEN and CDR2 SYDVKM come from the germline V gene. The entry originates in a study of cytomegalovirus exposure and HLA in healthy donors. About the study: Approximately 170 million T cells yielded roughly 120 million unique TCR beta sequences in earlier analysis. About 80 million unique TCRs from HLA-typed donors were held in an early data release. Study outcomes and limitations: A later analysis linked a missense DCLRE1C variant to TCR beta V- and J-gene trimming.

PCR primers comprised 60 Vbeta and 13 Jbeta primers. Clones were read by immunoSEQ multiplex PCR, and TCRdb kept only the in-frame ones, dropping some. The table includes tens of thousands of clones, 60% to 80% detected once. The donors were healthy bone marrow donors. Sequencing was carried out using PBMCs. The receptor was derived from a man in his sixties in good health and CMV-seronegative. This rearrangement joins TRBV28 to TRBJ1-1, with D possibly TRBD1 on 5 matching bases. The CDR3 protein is CASTPRVTEAFF. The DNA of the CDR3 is TGTGCCAGCACCCCCAGGGTCACTGAAGCTTTCTTT.